Listed below are T cell receptor beta chains from one sample, sequenced in a study of cytomegalovirus exposure and HLA in healthy donors. Measured with immunoSEQ multiplex PCR; TCRdb has only the in-frame clones, and not every one. The sample has some 120,000 clones, around 80% seen once; the top ten hold under 9.5%. The source material was PBMCs. These receptors were obtained from a woman aged 45 to 65 in good health and CMV-seropositive. The CDR3 runs from the conserved cysteine through the conserved F or W. Each record gives: J gene, V gene, clone size, D gene, CDR3 DNA, CDR3 protein. The D gene is left open where the match is weak. Some rows have no size entry. The others give once, few or many, or a class for an expanded clone.

>TRBJ1-4|TRBV6-6|NA|NA
TGTGCCAGCAGCGGACAGATTAATGAAAAACTGTTTTTT
CASSGQINEKLFF
>TRBJ2-7|TRBV7-8|NA|TRBD2
TGTGCCAGCAGCTTAGGATCGGCGGGGGGTACCTACGAGCAGTACTTC
CASSLGSAGGTYEQYF
>TRBJ1-4|TRBV5-1|NA|NA
TGCGCCAGCAGCTTGGTGGGGGGAAAACTGTTTTTT
CASSLVGGKLFF
>TRBJ2-5|TRBV7-9|NA|NA
TGTGCCAGCAGCCCGACATCACAAGAGACCCAGTACTTC
CASSPTSQETQYF
>TRBJ2-3|TRBV2|few|TRBD2
TGTGCCAGCACAGCTACTAGCGGCACAGATACGCAGTATTTT
CASTATSGTDTQYF
>TRBJ2-5|TRBV11-2|NA|TRBD1
TGTGCCAGCAGCTCAGGACAGGGGGCTCACCAGGAGACCCAGTACTTC
CASSSGQGAHQETQYF
>TRBJ2-1|TRBV5-1|NA|TRBD2
TGCGCCAGCAGCGTGACTAGCGGAGGCAATGAGCAGTTCTTC
CASSVTSGGNEQFF
>TRBJ1-2|TRBV30|NA|NA
TGTGCCTGGAGTGAAGGACGAGGGCCTTGGTATGGCTACACCTTC
CAWSEGRGPWYGYTF
>TRBJ2-3|TRBV2|many|TRBD1
TGTGCCAGCAAGGGGGCCGCCTCGGGCGGAACGCAGTATTTT
CASKGAASGGTQYF
>TRBJ1-1|TRBV11-2|NA|TRBD1
TGTGCCAGCAGCTTAGAGGGCTCCCGACAGGGACCCATGAACACTGAAGCTTTCTTT
CASSLEGSRQGPMNTEAFF
>TRBJ2-7|TRBV10-3|NA|TRBD2
TGTGCCATCAGTCCGACTAGCGGGAGGCCTACCTACGAGCAGTACTTC
CAISPTSGRPTYEQYF
>TRBJ2-1|TRBV14|NA|NA
TGTGCCAGCAGCCAAACAGGGTCCTACAATGAGCAGTTCTTC
CASSQTGSYNEQFF
>TRBJ1-6|TRBV7-9|NA|NA
TGTGCCAGCAGAGGAGGGCGGATTCTAGATTCACCCCTCCACTTT
CASRGGRILDSPLHF
>TRBJ1-5|TRBV7-3|NA|TRBD1
TGTGCCAGCCCCCAGGGGGACCAGCCCCAGCATTTT
CASPQGDQPQHF
>TRBJ1-1|TRBV29-1|NA|NA
TGCAGCGCCGGCGCGGGGACGGCTATTTTGGACCACTTTCCGAGCACTGAAGCTTTCTTT
CSAGAGTAILDHFPSTEAFF
>TRBJ1-1|TRBV7-4|NA|NA
TGTGCCAGCAGCTTCGAATCCGCAGGGAAGGTTGAATGGGTAGAGAACACTGAAGCTTTCTTT
CASSFESAGKVEWVENTEAFF
>TRBJ1-5|TRBV6-5|few|TRBD1
TGTGCCAGCAGTTCACGACAGGGTAGCAGCAATCAGCCCCAGCATTTT
CASSSRQGSSNQPQHF
>TRBJ2-7|TRBV5-1|NA|NA
TGCGCCAGCAGCTTGACAGGGCCCGCCTACGAGCAGTACTTC
CASSLTGPAYEQYF
>TRBJ1-5|TRBV7-2|NA|TRBD1
TGTGCCAGCAGCCTTACACGACAGGGGGCCCAGCATTTT
CASSLTRQGAQHF
>TRBJ2-1|TRBV29-1|NA|NA
TGCAGCGTTGGAGGGGGGGGGAATGAGCAGTTCTTC
CSVGGGGNEQFF
>TRBJ1-1|TRBV6-1|NA|TRBD1
TGTGCCAGCAGTGAAGCCCTTTCCGGGACAGGGGTTGAAGCTTTCTTT
CASSEALSGTGVEAFF
>TRBJ1-1|TRBV9|NA|NA
TGTGCCAGCAGCGTAGTGGCGGGCGCAGGCACTGAAGCTTTCTTT
CASSVVAGAGTEAFF
>TRBJ1-2|TRBV13|once|NA
TGTGCCAGCAGCTTCGGACAGTCTAACTATGGCTACACCTTC
CASSFGQSNYGYTF
>TRBJ2-7|TRBV5-5|NA|TRBD2
TGTGCCAGCAGCTTGGCCGGGCGGGAGGGGTACTACGAGCAGTACTTC
CASSLAGREGYYEQYF
>TRBJ2-1|TRBV5-4|NA|TRBD1
TGTGCCAGCAGGGGAGACAGGGCGAATGAGCAGTTCTTC
CASRGDRANEQFF
>TRBJ2-2|TRBV28|NA|TRBD1
TGTGCCAGCCAAGGTCTCTGGACAGGCCCGAACACCGGGGAGCTGTTTTTT
CASQGLWTGPNTGELFF
>TRBJ1-2|TRBV28|few|TRBD1
TGTGCCAGCAGTCCCGCCGGGACAGGGTTTGGCTACACCTTC
CASSPAGTGFGYTF
>TRBJ2-2|TRBV6-1|few|NA
TGTGCCATCCATAGCGGCAACACCGGGGAGCTGTTTTTT
CAIHSGNTGELFF
>TRBJ2-3|TRBV4-3|NA|TRBD1
TGCGCCAGCAGCCAACAGGACAGGGGGAAAGATACGCAGTATTTT
CASSQQDRGKDTQYF
>TRBJ1-1|TRBV9|NA|NA
TGTGCCAGCAGCCCCTTCGAGGGTGGGCACACTGAAGCTTTCTTT
CASSPFEGGHTEAFF
>TRBJ2-7|TRBV29-1|NA|NA
TGCAGCGTTGGAGCCTCCCTCGAGCAGTACTTC
CSVGASLEQYF
>TRBJ1-2|TRBV19|NA|NA
TGTGCCAGTAGTGGGAGTGGGCTCGGCTATGGCTACACCTTC
CASSGSGLGYGYTF
>TRBJ1-4|TRBV29-1|NA|NA
TGCAGCGTTGCGGGGGCAACTAATGAAAAACTGTTTTTT
CSVAGATNEKLFF
>TRBJ1-2|TRBV4-3|few|TRBD1
TGCGCCAGCAGCCCAACAGGGGAATTTGGCTATGGCTACACCTTC
CASSPTGEFGYGYTF
>TRBJ2-1|TRBV4-3|NA|NA
TGCGCCAGCAGCCAAGTGCAACAGAACAATGAGCAGTTCTTC
CASSQVQQNNEQFF
>TRBJ2-3|TRBV5-1|NA|NA
TGCGCCAGCAGCTTGGGGGGGCAGACAACGGGGGATACGCAGTATTTT
CASSLGGQTTGDTQYF
>TRBJ1-1|TRBV2|NA|NA
TGTGCCAGCAAGATGACAGAGAACACTGAAGCTTTCTTT
CASKMTENTEAFF
>TRBJ1-2|TRBV27|NA|NA
TGTGCCAGCAGTGTAGTACGGGACACCTACTACTATGGCTACACCTTC
CASSVVRDTYYYGYTF
>TRBJ2-7|TRBV23-1|NA|TRBD1
TGCGCCAGCAGTCAATCTAAGGCCGGGACAGGGGCACCCTACGAGCAGTACTTC
CASSQSKAGTGAPYEQYF
>TRBJ2-3|TRBV30|NA|NA
TGTGCCTGGAGTGAGGACATTGGTACGCAGTATTTT
CAWSEDIGTQYF